This T cell receptor beta chain was recovered during a study of blood T cell repertoires in COVID-19. In the original analysis: Nucleated cell counts were estimated from reference gene primer amplification. Method: immunoSEQ multiplex PCR; TCRdb's copy keeps in-frame clones and lacks some. Clone size and V and J calls were adopted from that table, with D and trimming inferred from the DNA. In the table there are 150,000 or so clones, 84% of which are singletons. The CDR3 sequence is 15 residues long. V lost 0 bases, J lost 5 bases, and 7 bases stayed unmatched. Germline V CDR1 and CDR2: GTSNPN, SVGIG (reference sequence).

The chain combines TRBV30 with TRBJ2-5; 9 bases are a match to TRBD2. Sequencing was performed on PBMCs or T cells enriched from blood (not recorded which). The TCR originated in a man aged 50-59 years who had recovered from COVID-19. The CDR3 here is CAWSVNLAGRETQYF. As DNA, the CDR3 is TGTGCCTGGAGTGTAAACCTAGCGGGGAGGGAGACCCAGTACTTC.